The 10 T cell receptor beta chains in this list originate from one sample, sequenced in a study of hypomethylating agent response in myelodysplastic syndrome. Produced via immunoSEQ multiplex PCR; TCRdb's table is partial and in-frame only. The sample has 4,000 to 5,500 clones; 70% to 90% are singletons. The starting material was bone marrow, obtained before or after starting hypomethylating agent treatment for myelodysplastic syndrome (not recorded which). Receptors were obtained from a human donor with myelodysplastic syndrome.

The chain uses TRBV7-9 and TRBJ2-1; D is perhaps TRBD1 (6 bases). Trimming left V 4 bases short and J 7 bases short, with 11 bases between. Germline CDR1 SEHNR, CDR2 FQNEAQ (reference sequence). This CDR3 region has 13 residues. The CDR3 protein is CASSSRQGNEQFF. The CDR3 bases are TGTGCCAGCAGCTCCCGGCAGGGGAATGAGCAGTTCTTC.

The chain recombines TRBV5-4 with TRBJ2-5; the match to TRBD2 covers 11 bases. V trimming: 4 bases; J trimming: 5 bases; junction bases outside the gene matches: 10. The CDR3 consists of 16 residues. CDR1 and CDR2 (germline): SGHNT, YYREEE (reference sequence). As DNA, the CDR3 is TGTGCCAGCAGCACCGTCCTAGCGGGGGGAGGGGAGACCCAGTACTTC. This encodes CASSTVLAGGGETQYF.

The chain recombines TRBV6-1 with TRBJ2-3; 10 bases match TRBD2. Trimming took 1 base from V and 2 from J; bases not matched to a gene: 6. The germline V gene has CDR1 MNHNS and CDR2 SASEGT. There are 17 residues in the CDR3. CDR3 region: CASSEGVAGGVTDTQYF. The CDR3 DNA is TGTGCCAGCAGTGAAGGGGTAGCGGGGGGCGTCACAGATACGCAGTATTTT.

The chain couples TRBV2 to TRBJ2-1; TRBD2 agrees at 9 bases. Germline V lookup: CDR1 SNHLY, CDR2 FYNNEI. This CDR3 spans 16 amino acids. The V and J ends lost 1 base and 4 bases, in that order; junction bases with no gene match: 5. CDR3 sequence: CASSEDQTSGYNEQFF. In DNA form, the CDR3 reads TGTGCCAGCAGTGAAGATCAGACTAGCGGATACAATGAGCAGTTCTTC.

The rearrangement joins TRBV27 to TRBJ2-1; 13 bases map to TRBD2. The length of the CDR3 is 17 residues. Germline V gives CDR1 MNHEY, CDR2 SMNVEV (reference sequence). V was pared by 4 bases and J by 2 bases, with 5 bases of the junction left unmatched. CDR3 loop: CASSSRTSGSPYNEQFF. The CDR3 nucleotides read TGTGCCAGCAGTTCCCGGACTAGCGGGAGCCCCTACAATGAGCAGTTCTTC.

V usage is TRBV6-6 and J usage is TRBJ1-2, with D uncertain. V lost 0 bases to trimming and J lost 8 bases, with 13 bases between them. CDR1 and CDR2 (germline): MNHNY, SVGAGI (reference sequence). The CDR3 consists of 14 residues. DNA for the CDR3: TGTGCCAGCAGTTACTCGAAACAGCTAGAGGGCTACACCTTC. The encoded protein is CASSYSKQLEGYTF.

The chain recombines TRBV9 with TRBJ2-5; 13 bases line up with TRBD2. V lost 4 bases and J lost 3; bases outside the gene matches: 9. Germline V gene data show CDR1 as SGDLS and CDR2 as YYNGEE. This CDR3 spans 17 amino acids. CDR3 loop: CASSSSRGLAGKETQYF. The CDR3 DNA sequence: TGTGCCAGCAGCAGTAGTCGGGGACTAGCGGGGAAAGAGACCCAGTACTTC.

This chain joins TRBV5-1 and TRBJ1-4, with unresolved D. Trimming pared 2 bases from V and 4 bases from J, leaving 9 bases between. This CDR3 contains 14 residues. CDR1 is SGHRS, CDR2 YFSETQ, per germline. The chain's CDR3 is CASSLGLINEKLFF. The CDR3 nucleotides are TGCGCCAGCAGCTTAGGACTGATTAATGAAAAACTGTTTTTT.

The chain recombines TRBV5-1 with TRBJ2-3; TRBD2 agrees at 11 bases. CDR1 is SGHRS, CDR2 YFSETQ, per germline. The V gene end was trimmed by 2 bases and the J gene end by 4 bases; junction bases not matched to a gene: 3. The CDR3 spans 15 residues. This CDR3 reads CASSFSGGASDTQYF. CDR3 bases: TGCGCCAGCAGCTTTAGCGGGGGGGCTTCAGATACGCAGTATTTT.

Here the CDR3 reads CATDRGTGANVLTF. The CDR3 nucleotides read TGTGCCACCGACAGGGGTACTGGGGCCAACGTCCTGACTTTC. The rearrangement links TRBV6-1 to TRBJ2-6, with 8 positions matching TRBD1. CDR3 length equals 14 residues. The germline V gene encodes CDR1 MNHNS and CDR2 SASEGT. V was clipped by 10 bases and J by 2 bases; unmatched bases: 4.